This T cell receptor (beta chain) comes out of a study of T cells in Graves' hyperthyroidism and ophthalmopathy. RNA transcripts provided the source from which TCR beta CDR3 regions were amplified. The TCR CDR3 was amplified in a first-round RT-PCR using the HTBI primer set. TCRdb processed the multiplex PCR reads anew with MiXCR; each CDR3 protein has one entry. The sample has around 300,000 distinct CDR3 sequences; about 14% are singletons. Study-wide points: Most expanded thyroid clonotypes above 0.001 recurred in blood. With a median lead of roughly 6.2 months before onset, the model predicted ophthalmopathy.

The V and J ends lost 10 bases and 3 bases respectively, with 13 bases between them. Germline V gene data show CDR1 as MNHNS and CDR2 as SASEGT. The CDR3 covers 13 residues. Each patient was aged 18 to 65 and had newly diagnosed hyperthyroidism of under 2 months' duration. PBMCs stemmed from less than 13 ml fresh peripheral blood. Only a few counts were recorded for this clonotype. Its antigen is still unknown. The J gene is TRBJ1-5, the V gene TRBV6-1; TRBD1 is a possible D gene (6 bases). This receptor was obtained from a woman between 25 and 40 years old with Graves' hyperthyroidism that later progressed to Graves' ophthalmopathy. The sample consisted of blood. CDR3 bases: TGTGCCACAACCACAGGGCCCAATCAGCCCCAGCATTTT. Residues: CATTTGPNQPQHF.